This TCR beta chain was sequenced for a study of T cells in Graves' hyperthyroidism and ophthalmopathy. Findings and caveats of the study: Ophthalmopathy was separated from stable hyperthyroidism by a 13 V-J model.

This clonotype has ten or more counts. Its specificity is unknown. Researchers defined stable Graves' hyperthyroidism as no ophthalmopathy progression within 18 months. The diagnostic basis comprised clinical symptoms, serum thyroxine and TRAb, thyroid ultrasound and orbital computed tomography. The CDR3 consists of 13 residues. Germline V gene sequence: CDR1 DFQATT, CDR2 SNEGSKA (reference sequence). Trimming removed 0 bases from V and 8 bases from J, with 13 bases in between. Amplification yielded TCR beta CDR3 regions, with RNA transcripts as the source. When the TCR CDR3 underwent first-round RT-PCR, the HTBI primer set was used. TCRdb passed the multiplex PCR reads through MiXCR, listing each CDR3 protein once. The repertoire consists of roughly 98,000 distinct CDR3 sequences, with around 37% occurring once and the leading ten covering 10%.

The source material was peripheral blood or thyroid tissue (not recorded which). This TCR was recovered from a woman in her 30s with Graves' hyperthyroidism. The rearrangement links TRBV20-1 to TRBJ1-2; D gene unclear. CDR3 sequence (DNA): TGCAGTGCTAGAGAGGTGTCCCTTAGGGGCTACACCTTC. Its translation is CSAREVSLRGYTF.